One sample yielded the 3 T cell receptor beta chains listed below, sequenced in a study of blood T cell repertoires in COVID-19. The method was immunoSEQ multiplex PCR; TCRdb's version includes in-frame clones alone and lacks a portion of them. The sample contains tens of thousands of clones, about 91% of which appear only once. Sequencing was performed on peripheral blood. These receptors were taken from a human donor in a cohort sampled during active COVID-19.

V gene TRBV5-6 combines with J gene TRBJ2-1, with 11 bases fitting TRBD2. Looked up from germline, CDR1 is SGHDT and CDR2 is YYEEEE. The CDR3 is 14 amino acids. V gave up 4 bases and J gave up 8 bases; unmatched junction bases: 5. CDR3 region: CASSVGTSGHEQFF. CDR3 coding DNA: TGTGCCAGCAGCGTCGGGACTAGCGGACATGAGCAGTTCTTC.

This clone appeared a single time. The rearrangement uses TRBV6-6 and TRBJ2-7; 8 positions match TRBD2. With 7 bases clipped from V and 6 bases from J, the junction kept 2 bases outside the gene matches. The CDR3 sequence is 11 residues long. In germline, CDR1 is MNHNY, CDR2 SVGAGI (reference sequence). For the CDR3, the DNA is TGTGCCAGCATGGCGGGGGGCGAGCAGTACTTC. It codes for CASMAGGEQYF.

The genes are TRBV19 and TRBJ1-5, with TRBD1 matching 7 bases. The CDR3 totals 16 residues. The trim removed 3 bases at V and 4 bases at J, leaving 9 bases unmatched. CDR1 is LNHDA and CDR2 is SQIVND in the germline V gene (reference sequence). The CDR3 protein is CASSIRQGILNQPQHF. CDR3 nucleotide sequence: TGTGCCAGTAGTATCCGACAGGGAATCCTAAATCAGCCCCAGCATTTT.